This passage covers 9 T cell receptor beta chains from one sample sequenced in a study of blood T cell repertoires in COVID-19. TCRdb's table, derived via immunoSEQ multiplex PCR, lists solely in-frame clones and lacks some. The table includes fewer than 500,000 clones, roughly 90% detected once. Sequencing was performed on PBMCs or T cells enriched from blood (not recorded which). All receptors derive from a woman under 30 who had recovered from COVID-19.

This chain connects TRBV11-1 to TRBJ1-1; D call uncertain. This CDR3 has 13 amino acids. V shed 2 bases and J shed 1 base, with 5 bases lying between them. CDR1 is SGHAT, CDR2 FQDESV, per germline (reference sequence). The CDR3, as DNA: TGTGCCAGCAGCTTAAATAAGAACACTGAAGCTTTCTTT. It is translated as CASSLNKNTEAFF.

The chain is built from TRBV5-8 and TRBJ1-4; 8 nucleotides agree with TRBD1. With 3 bases clipped from V and 8 bases from J, the junction kept 6 bases outside the gene matches. The CDR3 extends over 14 amino acids. Germline V CDR1 and CDR2: SGHTS, YDEGEE. The CDR3 region has the DNA TGTGCCAGCAGCTCGACAGGGGAGAGAGAAAAACTGTTTTTT. It is translated as CASSSTGEREKLFF.

This sequence joins TRBV10-3 and TRBJ1-1; TRBD1 aligns across 7 bases. Trimming removed 6 bases from V and 3 bases from J; junction bases left unmatched: 4. This CDR3 comprises 13 residues. Germline assignment: CDR1 ENHRY and CDR2 SYGVKD. The CDR3 here is CAIRDRRDTEAFF. CDR3 sequence (DNA): TGTGCCATCAGGGACAGGCGGGACACTGAAGCTTTCTTT.

The chain uses TRBV6-6 and TRBJ1-6, with D perhaps matching TRBD1 (5 bases). This CDR3 is built from 14 residues. Germline V CDR1 and CDR2: MNHNY, SVGAGI (reference sequence). The V gene lost 7 bases and the J gene lost 7 bases, with 14 bases spanning the gap. The CDR3 DNA is TGTGCCAGCATCACAACCGGGGGGAATTCACCCCTCCACTTT. It specifies CASITTGGNSPLHF.

This clone was seen only once. The genes are TRBV7-9 and TRBJ2-2; no firm D call. V dropped 5 bases and J dropped 0 bases, with 19 bases sitting between them. Per germline, CDR1 SEHNR and CDR2 FQNEAQ (reference sequence). CDR3 length: 18 residues. The CDR3 DNA follows: TGTGCCAGCAGCCGCTTTCCCCGACACCCTTCGAACACCGGGGAGCTGTTTTTT. Protein sequence: CASSRFPRHPSNTGELFF.

The V and J genes are TRBV23-1 and TRBJ1-2; D call uncertain. TRBV23-1 counts as an open reading frame of uncertain function. The V end lost 4 bases, the J end lost 6 bases, and 18 bases lay between the germline ends. The CDR3 extends over 15 amino acids. CDR3 DNA sequence: TGCGCCAGCAGTCCCTTAAGCAGGTCGCAGGATGGCTACACCTTC. Its protein product is CASSPLSRSQDGYTF.

CDR3 residues: CASSQASEKLFF. The CDR3 region has the DNA TGTGCCAGCAGCCAGGCAAGTGAAAAACTGTTTTTT. This rearrangement joins TRBV3-1 (or the pseudogene TRBV3-2) to TRBJ1-4; no definite D call. Germline values: CDR1 LGHDT, CDR2 YNNKEL (reference sequence). Between the trimmed V and J ends, which lost 3 bases and 7 bases, there was a span of 6 bases. The CDR3 spans 12 residues.

Remarks on this clone: The sample contains more than one DNA sequence encoding this CDR3. This chain links TRBV18 with TRBJ2-1, with D perhaps TRBD2 (5 bases). Per the germline V gene, CDR1 is KGHSH and CDR2 is LQKENI. This CDR3 spans 15 amino acids. With 3 bases removed from V and 0 bases from J, the gap between germline ends came to 9 bases. CDR3 region: CASSPRVSSYNEQFF. The CDR3 region has the DNA TGTGCCAGCTCACCGCGGGTAAGCTCCTACAATGAGCAGTTCTTC.

The chain combines TRBV7-3 with TRBJ1-1; D unresolved. V lost 5 bases and J lost 1, with 8 bases in between. Germline V gene data show CDR1 as SGHTA and CDR2 as FQGTGA. CDR3 length equals 13 residues. The CDR3 coding sequence is TGTGCCAGCAGCACTAGCCCGAACACTGAAGCTTTCTTT. Protein product: CASSTSPNTEAFF.